These 24 T cell receptor beta chains originate from one sample sequenced in a study of blood T cell repertoires in COVID-19. Data came from immunoSEQ multiplex PCR; TCRdb stores just in-frame clones and leaves some out. The table records 87,000 or so clones, around 87% of them present only once. Material: peripheral blood. The source of these receptors is a man between 35 and 55 years old with acute or convalescent COVID-19.

The rearrangement uses TRBV7-9 and TRBJ2-1; no reliable D call. The CDR3 spans 13 residues. Germline CDR1 SEHNR, CDR2 FQNEAQ (reference sequence). The V end was cut by 4 bases, the J end by 7 bases, with 11 bases between. In DNA form, the CDR3 reads TGTGCCAGCAGCTCCCCAACGAGGAATGAGCAGTTCTTC. Protein product: CASSSPTRNEQFF.

The chain joins TRBV5-6 to TRBJ1-5; D unclear. The CDR3 sequence is 15 residues long. Trimming took off 4 bases at V and 0 bases at J, with 11 bases between the two ends. Germline CDR1 reads SGHDT; CDR2 reads YYEEEE. This chain's CDR3 is CASSRTPDSNQPQHF. CDR3 in DNA: TGTGCCAGCAGCCGGACTCCTGATAGCAATCAGCCCCAGCATTTT.

This clone was seen a few times. This chain links TRBV5-1 with TRBJ2-1, with TRBD2 matching over 10 bases. V shed 3 bases and J 10 bases; nucleotides not matched to a gene: 4. The CDR3 covers 13 residues. Germline V gene lookup returns CDR1 SGHRS and CDR2 YFSETQ. CDR3 bases: TGCGCCAGCAGCTCAGGGACTAGCGAGGAGCAGTTCTTC. Translation gives CASSSGTSEEQFF.

The chain carries TRBV6-1 and TRBJ2-7; a weak D match, TRBD2 (6 bases). Trimming cost V 2 bases and J 0 bases, with 11 bases left between them. This CDR3 has 15 amino acids. Germline CDR1 and CDR2: MNHNS and SASEGT. CDR3 sequence: CASSEISGPSYEQYF. CDR3 nucleotides: TGTGCCAGCAGTGAAATAAGCGGGCCCTCCTACGAGCAGTACTTC.

The chain employs TRBV6-6 and TRBJ2-7, with 9 bases aligning to TRBD2. Germline V gene lookup returns CDR1 MNHNY and CDR2 SVGAGI (reference sequence). The CDR3 consists of 15 residues. V gave up 8 bases and J gave up 2 bases; unmatched junction bases: 10. The CDR3 protein is CASRIAGVAAYEQYF. The CDR3, as DNA: TGTGCCAGCCGGATAGCGGGGGTCGCGGCCTACGAGCAGTACTTC.

The CDR3 nucleotides are TGTGCCAGCTCACCACTGGGGGGTACCCAGCCCCAGCATTTT. This translates into CASSPLGGTQPQHF. V gene TRBV18 combines with J gene TRBJ1-5; the D gene is possibly TRBD1 (5 bases). Trimming removed 1 base at V and 7 bases at J, with 11 bases between. Germline V gene sequence: CDR1 KGHSH, CDR2 LQKENI. There are 14 residues in the CDR3.

This chain connects TRBV6-5 to TRBJ2-1; the D gene is possibly TRBD2 (6 bases). The germline gives CDR1 MNHEY, CDR2 SVGAGI. The CDR3 is made up of 13 amino acids. V was trimmed by 8 bases and J by 7 bases, leaving 15 bases between them. The DNA for the CDR3 is TGTGCCAGCCGGGAGACAACTGGGAATGAGCAGTTCTTC. Encoded protein: CASRETTGNEQFF.

The chain combines TRBV7-8 with TRBJ1-3; unclear D gene. The CDR3 totals 16 residues. Trimming stripped 5 bases from V and 3 bases from J, with 17 bases between. The germline gives CDR1 SGHVS, CDR2 FQNEAQ. The CDR3 is CASSPRHAAGGNTIYF. CDR3 bases: TGTGCCAGCAGCCCACGACACGCCGCAGGTGGAAACACCATATATTTT.

The CDR3 DNA is TGTGCCAGTAGTCCAAGACAGAATACGCAGTATTTT. Its protein is CASSPRQNTQYF. The rearrangement joins TRBV19 to TRBJ2-3; possible D gene TRBD1, 5 bases. There are 12 residues in the CDR3. The germline V and J ends were trimmed by 5 bases and 7 bases, with 10 bases remaining between them. Per the germline V gene, CDR1 is LNHDA and CDR2 is SQIVND (reference sequence).

The V and J genes are TRBV9 and TRBJ2-6; 8 bases are shared with TRBD1. The V gene end was trimmed by 0 bases and the J gene end by 3 bases; junction bases not matched to a gene: 2. The CDR3 spans 16 residues. Germline lookup yields CDR1 SGDLS and CDR2 YYNGEE. The CDR3 DNA is TGTGCCAGCAGCGTAGAGGGACAGGTTGGGGCCAACGTCCTGACTTTC. Translation gives CASSVEGQVGANVLTF.

V is TRBV6-2 or TRBV6-3 and J is TRBJ1-1; 7 bases map to TRBD1. Looked up from germline, CDR1 is MNHEY and CDR2 is SVGEGT. The CDR3 totals 16 residues. Losses at the gene ends were 5 bases for V and 5 bases for J; bases not matched to a gene: 14. CDR3 nucleotides: TGTGCCAGCAGTCTAATGATAACAGGGGATGGGACTGAAGCTTTCTTT. The encoded protein is CASSLMITGDGTEAFF.

The genes are TRBV19 and TRBJ1-4; no clear D gene. The V end was cut by 5 bases, the J end by 4 bases, with 14 bases between. Germline-derived CDR1 and CDR2 are LNHDA and SQIVND (reference sequence). The CDR3 consists of 15 residues. The CDR3 sequence: CASSRSQILNEKLFF. DNA of the CDR3: TGTGCCAGTAGTCGTAGCCAGATCCTTAATGAAAAACTGTTTTTT.

This sequence joins TRBV7-2 and TRBJ1-1; TRBD1 aligns across 7 bases. The V gene's germline CDR1 is SGHTA and CDR2 FQGNSA. The junction had 9 bases not matched to a gene; V was cut back by 0 bases and J by 8 bases. The length of the CDR3 is 15 residues. The CDR3 region has the DNA TGTGCCAGCAGCTTAGCGTTACAGGGGCCCATGGAAGCTTTCTTT. It codes for CASSLALQGPMEAFF.

V and J are TRBV6-1 and TRBJ2-1, with D maybe TRBD2 (6 bases). The CDR3 spans 14 residues. Germline loops: CDR1 MNHNS, CDR2 SASEGT. V dropped 2 bases and J dropped 7 bases, with 12 bases sitting between them. This chain's CDR3 is CASSESGRRNEQFF. DNA of the CDR3: TGTGCCAGCAGTGAATCAGGGAGGAGGAATGAGCAGTTCTTC.

This chain links TRBV5-1 with TRBJ2-5; the D is unclear. In germline, CDR1 is SGHRS, CDR2 YFSETQ. This CDR3 has 15 amino acids. Between the trimmed V and J ends, which lost 0 bases and 2 bases, there was a span of 11 bases. CDR3 amino acids: CASSLAVSPQETQYF. Here the CDR3 DNA reads TGCGCCAGCAGCTTGGCCGTGAGCCCTCAAGAGACCCAGTACTTC.

V gene TRBV7-2 combines with J gene TRBJ2-3, with 8 positions matching TRBD2. Germline CDR1 SGHTA, CDR2 FQGNSA. The CDR3 is 15 residues long. V shed 1 base, J shed 4 bases, and the junction held 4 bases outside the gene matches. The CDR3 DNA sequence: TGTGCCAGCAGCTTAGTAGCCGGGGGGGCAGATACGCAGTATTTT. It yields the protein CASSLVAGGADTQYF.

The chain joins TRBV5-4 to TRBJ2-3; 10 bases match TRBD1. V gave up 2 bases and J gave up 2 bases; unmatched junction bases: 5. CDR3 length: 16 amino acids. Germline V CDR1 and CDR2: SGHNT, YYREEE (reference sequence). CDR3 amino acids: CASSLGTGALTDTQYF. Here the CDR3 DNA reads TGTGCCAGCAGCTTAGGGACAGGGGCCCTCACAGATACGCAGTATTTT.

V and J are TRBV10-1 and TRBJ1-3, with D tentatively TRBD1 (5 bases). V was trimmed by 8 bases and J by 4 bases, leaving 9 bases between them. CDR3 length: 12 residues. The V gene's germline CDR1 is WNHNN and CDR2 SYGVQD (reference sequence). In DNA, the CDR3 is TGCGCCAGCGAAGGGGCAGGAAACACCATATATTTT. It encodes CASEGAGNTIYF.

The genes are TRBV4-1 and TRBJ1-4; D is unclear. The CDR3 loop spans 15 amino acids. Germline-derived CDR1 and CDR2 are MGHRA and YSYEKL. The ends were cut back, 3 bases at V and 7 bases at J, with 15 bases in the middle. The CDR3 spells CASSHVRGGSEKLFF. The DNA for the CDR3 is TGCGCCAGCAGCCACGTTCGGGGAGGGAGTGAAAAACTGTTTTTT.

The chain is built from TRBV12-3 or TRBV12-4 and TRBJ1-1; D is unresolved. The CDR3 is 13 amino acids. With 2 bases removed from V and 5 bases from J, the gap between germline ends came to 9 bases. The CDR3 DNA is TGTGCCAGCAGTTTAAAGGGAGGAACTGAAGCTTTCTTT. Translation gives CASSLKGGTEAFF.

The chain joins TRBV6-2 or TRBV6-3 to TRBJ2-7, with D possibly TRBD2 on 6 matching bases. Between the trimmed V and J ends, which lost 4 bases and 6 bases, there was a span of 16 bases. Germline V CDR1 and CDR2: MNHEY, SVGEGT. This CDR3 has 14 amino acids. CDR3 sequence (DNA): TGTGCCAGCAGTTTCTCGAACTTGGGGGGCGAGCAGTACTTC. It yields the protein CASSFSNLGGEQYF.

This clone came up once. The rearrangement uses TRBV19 and TRBJ2-5; TRBD1 matches 8 bases. The germline gives CDR1 LNHDA, CDR2 SQIVND (reference sequence). Losses at the gene ends were 10 bases for V and 5 bases for J; bases not matched to a gene: 12. CDR3 size: 14 residues. Here the CDR3 DNA reads TGTGCCACCCGGGATGGCAGGGGGCGGGAGACCCAGTACTTC. Its protein product is CATRDGRGRETQYF.

The J gene is TRBJ2-1, the V gene TRBV5-1; a weak D match, TRBD1 (6 bases). The CDR3 loop spans 12 amino acids. Trimming removed 6 bases at V and 7 bases at J, with 11 bases between. Germline V gene sequence: CDR1 SGHRS, CDR2 YFSETQ. Written as DNA, the CDR3 is TGCGCCAGCACTGTCAGGGGTAATGAGCAGTTCTTC. This translates into CASTVRGNEQFF.

The table lists this clone with a count of one. The rearrangement uses TRBV5-1 and TRBJ2-7; D unresolved. Trimming took 0 bases from V and 6 from J, leaving 10 bases between them. The germline gives CDR1 SGHRS, CDR2 YFSETQ. This CDR3 contains 13 residues. This CDR3 reads CASSLVIASEQYF. The CDR3 DNA follows: TGCGCCAGCAGCTTGGTAATAGCCAGCGAGCAGTACTTC.